These T cell receptor beta chains were read from a single sample in a study of OX40 agonist ivuxolimab in advanced cancers. TCRdb's table, derived via immunoSEQ multiplex PCR, lists solely in-frame clones and lacks some. The table includes tens of thousands of clones, nearly 90% detected once. This specimen was CD4+ or CD8+ T cells sorted from blood, taken in a trial of the OX40 agonist ivuxolimab. The receptor source for this set is an adult with an advanced solid tumor such as melanoma, head and neck, liver or kidney cancer. Each CDR3 is given with its conserved first and last residue. The D gene is left open where the match is weak. Some rows mark clone size as missing; the rest say once, few, many or name a class of expanded clone.

TRBV27	TRBJ2-3	-	-	CASSPTRSTDTQYF	TGTGCCAGCAGTCCGACAAGAAGCACAGATACGCAGTATTTT
TRBV18	TRBJ1-1	few	TRBD1	CASSRQGNMNTEAFF	TGTGCCAGCTCCCGACAGGGGAACATGAACACTGAAGCTTTCTTT
TRBV29-1	TRBJ2-1	few	TRBD2	CSAGSGTSSYNEQFF	TGCAGCGCGGGTTCCGGGACTAGCTCCTACAATGAGCAGTTCTTC
TRBV18	TRBJ2-1	-	-	CASSPPGRANEQFF	TGTGCCAGCTCACCACCGGGCAGGGCTAATGAGCAGTTCTTC
TRBV5-4	TRBJ2-7	-	TRBD1	CASSYDRVYEQYF	TGTGCCAGCAGTTATGACAGGGTATACGAGCAGTACTTC
TRBV27	TRBJ2-5	-	TRBD2	CASSLRPSGGQETQYF	TGTGCCAGCAGTTTACGGCCTAGCGGGGGCCAAGAGACCCAGTACTTC
TRBV2	TRBJ1-4	once	TRBD1	CASTNGQGYEKLFF	TGTGCCAGCACGAACGGACAGGGTTATGAAAAACTGTTTTTT
TRBV18	TRBJ1-2	-	-	CASSETDGYGYTF	TGTGCCAGCTCAGAGACAGACGGCTATGGCTACACCTTC
TRBV27	TRBJ2-7	-	-	CASSLRHNYEQYF	TGTGCCAGCAGTCTAAGACACAACTACGAGCAGTACTTC
TRBV6-1	TRBJ1-3	-	-	CASSVDSGNTIYF	TGTGCCAGCAGTGTCGACTCTGGAAACACCATATATTTT
TRBV7-2	TRBJ1-2	-	-	CASSLGENYGYTF	TGTGCCAGCAGCTTAGGGGAAAACTATGGCTACACCTTC
TRBV7-6	TRBJ2-5	-	-	CASSLGGADIPYF	TGTGCCAGCAGCTTAGGAGGTGCGGACATACCCTACTTC
TRBV7-8	TRBJ2-1	-	TRBD2	CASSLRDYSSYNEQFF	TGTGCCAGCAGCCTCCGGGACTACAGCTCCTACAATGAGCAGTTCTTC
TRBV5-4	TRBJ2-1	once	-	CASSLSGGASSYNEQFF	TGTGCCAGCAGCCTAAGCGGTGGAGCAAGCTCCTACAATGAGCAGTTCTTC
TRBV5-5	TRBJ1-2	-	TRBD1	CASSVGQGWGYTF	TGTGCCAGCAGCGTGGGACAGGGCTGGGGCTACACCTTC
TRBV6-6	TRBJ1-5	-	-	CASSLTGIEGQHF	TGTGCCAGCAGCCTCACCGGGATTGAGGGACAGCATTTT
TRBV29-1	TRBJ2-1	-	-	CSVERALGDEQFF	TGCAGCGTTGAGAGGGCTTTGGGCGATGAGCAGTTCTTC
TRBV7-2	TRBJ2-5	-	-	CASSLGGQLQETQYF	TGTGCCAGCAGTCTCGGCGGCCAGCTCCAAGAGACCCAGTACTTC
TRBV18	TRBJ2-1	-	-	CASSPRRIPYNEQFF	TGTGCCAGCTCACCCCGAAGAATCCCCTACAATGAGCAGTTCTTC
TRBV7-6	TRBJ1-2	-	-	CASSLGGSTNYGYTF	TGTGCCAGCAGCTTAGGGGGGTCGACTAACTATGGCTACACCTTC
TRBV6-5	TRBJ2-5	-	-	CASSYLSSGAWETQYF	TGTGCCAGCAGTTATCTGTCTTCAGGGGCCTGGGAGACCCAGTACTTC
TRBV19	TRBJ2-1	-	-	CASSIRDNNEQFF	TGTGCCAGTAGTATAAGGGACAACAATGAGCAGTTCTTC
TRBV7-2	TRBJ2-3	-	-	CASSAQGYLGTDTQYF	TGTGCCAGCAGCGCCCAGGGGTACCTCGGCACAGATACGCAGTATTTT
TRBV28	TRBJ1-1	-	-	CASSLWRAEDTEAFF	TGTGCCAGCAGTTTGTGGCGGGCAGAGGACACTGAAGCTTTCTTT
TRBV7-2	TRBJ2-7	once	-	CASSFSTSGGLHYEQYF	TGTGCCAGCAGCTTTAGCACTTCAGGGGGACTTCACTACGAGCAGTACTTC
TRBV19	TRBJ2-1	-	-	CASSIEGSLSSYNEQFF	TGTGCCAGTAGTATAGAGGGTAGCTTGAGCTCCTACAATGAGCAGTTCTTC
TRBV7-6	TRBJ2-1	-	TRBD1	CASTDRDGEQFF	TGTGCCAGCACCGACAGGGACGGTGAGCAGTTCTTC
TRBV4-1	TRBJ2-1	few	TRBD2	CASSQEGLADNEQFF	TGCGCCAGCAGCCAAGAGGGACTAGCGGACAATGAGCAGTTCTTC
TRBV13	TRBJ2-3	-	TRBD2	CASSSHTASGSTDTQYF	TGTGCCAGCAGCTCACATACCGCTAGCGGATCAACAGATACGCAGTATTTT
TRBV5-1	TRBJ2-7	-	TRBD2	CASSGIPSGRDYEQYF	TGCGCCAGCAGCGGCATTCCTAGCGGGAGGGACTACGAGCAGTACTTC
TRBV7-8	TRBJ1-2	-	-	CASSLEDSNYGYTF	TGTGCCAGCAGCTTAGAGGACAGTAACTATGGCTACACCTTC
TRBV7-2	TRBJ2-5	-	TRBD2	CASSRPPGTSVGGQETQYF	TGTGCCAGCTCTCGGCCGCCCGGGACTAGCGTTGGGGGGCAGGAGACCCAGTACTTC
TRBV28	TRBJ1-3	-	-	CASSLWAGYSGNTIYF	TGTGCCAGCAGTTTATGGGCAGGCTACTCTGGAAACACCATATATTTT
TRBV7-2	TRBJ2-2	-	TRBD1	CASSGQGLSGELFF	TGTGCCAGCAGCGGACAGGGTTTGTCCGGGGAGCTGTTTTTT
TRBV28	TRBJ2-7	-	TRBD2	CASRSLRRLAGVPPYEQYF	TGTGCCAGCAGGTCTCTCAGACGACTAGCGGGAGTACCCCCCTACGAGCAGTACTTC
TRBV6-5	TRBJ1-5	-	-	CASRPVGSAHQPQHF	TGTGCCAGCAGGCCGGTCGGATCTGCTCATCAGCCCCAGCATTTT
TRBV6-5	TRBJ1-2	-	-	CASSFTGPNYGYTF	TGTGCCAGCAGTTTTACAGGTCCTAACTATGGCTACACCTTC
TRBV7-2	TRBJ1-5	-	-	CASSLGPLPQHF	TGTGCCAGCAGCTTAGGACCTTTGCCCCAGCATTTT
TRBV7-2	TRBJ1-5	-	-	CASSLGGGARQPQHF	TGTGCCAGCAGCTTAGGTGGGGGCGCGAGGCAGCCCCAGCATTTT
TRBV18	TRBJ2-7	-	-	CASSRMGGQGPYEQYF	TGTGCCAGCTCACGCATGGGGGGGCAGGGTCCCTACGAGCAGTACTTC
TRBV19	TRBJ2-2	once	-	CASRPLGRTGELFF	TGTGCCAGTAGACCTCTCGGGCGAACCGGGGAGCTGTTTTTT
TRBV19	TRBJ2-1	once	-	CASSKQINEQFF	TGTGCCAGTAGTAAACAGATCAATGAGCAGTTCTTC
TRBV14	TRBJ2-7	-	-	CASSQNWPSYEQYF	TGTGCCAGCAGCCAGAACTGGCCCTCCTACGAGCAGTACTTC
TRBV18	TRBJ1-5	-	TRBD1	CASSPSDRRTQPQHF	TGTGCCAGCTCACCGTCGGACAGGAGGACCCAGCCCCAGCATTTT
TRBV5-8	TRBJ1-2	few	-	CASSPGTSIYGYTF	TGTGCCAGCAGCCCCGGGACGTCCATCTATGGCTACACCTTC
TRBV4-1	TRBJ1-5	-	-	CASSQGPVVNQPQHF	TGCGCCAGCAGCCAAGGGCCGGTAGTCAATCAGCCCCAGCATTTT
TRBV5-4	TRBJ2-7	-	TRBD2	CASSLGLAGPSYEQYF	TGTGCCAGCAGCTTGGGGCTAGCGGGGCCCTCCTACGAGCAGTACTTC
TRBV10-3	TRBJ2-3	-	TRBD2	CAISAGTSVADTQYF	TGTGCCATCAGTGCCGGGACTAGTGTAGCAGATACGCAGTATTTT
TRBV10-3	TRBJ2-5	-	TRBD2	CAIRASGRETQYF	TGTGCCATCAGGGCTAGCGGGAGAGAGACCCAGTACTTC
TRBV5-1	TRBJ2-3	-	-	CASSLESGRDTQYF	TGCGCCAGCAGCTTGGAATCGGGTAGAGATACGCAGTATTTT
TRBV5-6	TRBJ1-3	-	TRBD1	CASSQRGLAGNTIYF	TGTGCCAGCAGCCAGAGGGGGCTTGCTGGAAACACCATATATTTT
TRBV4-3	TRBJ1-4	-	-	CASSSTGGAEGIEKLFF	TGCGCCAGCAGCTCCACTGGGGGGGCCGAGGGTATTGAAAAACTGTTTTTT
TRBV7-3	TRBJ2-2	-	-	CASSTDTGGPGELFF	TGTGCCAGCAGCACCGACACTGGCGGCCCCGGGGAGCTGTTTTTT